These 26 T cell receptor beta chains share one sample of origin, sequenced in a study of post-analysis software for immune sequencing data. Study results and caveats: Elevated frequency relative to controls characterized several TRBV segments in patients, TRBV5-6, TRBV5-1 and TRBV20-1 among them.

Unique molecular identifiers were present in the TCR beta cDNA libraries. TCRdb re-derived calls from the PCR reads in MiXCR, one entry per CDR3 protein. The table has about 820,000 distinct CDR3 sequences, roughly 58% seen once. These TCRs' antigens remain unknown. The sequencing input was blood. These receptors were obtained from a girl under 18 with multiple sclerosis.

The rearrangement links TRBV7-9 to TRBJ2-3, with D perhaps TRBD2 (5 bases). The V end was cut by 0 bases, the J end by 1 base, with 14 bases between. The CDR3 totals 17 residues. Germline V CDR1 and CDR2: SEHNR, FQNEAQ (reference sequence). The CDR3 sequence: CASSLALMDLGTDTQYF. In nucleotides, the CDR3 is TGTGCCAGCAGCTTAGCGTTGATGGACTTGGGCACAGATACGCAGTATTTT.

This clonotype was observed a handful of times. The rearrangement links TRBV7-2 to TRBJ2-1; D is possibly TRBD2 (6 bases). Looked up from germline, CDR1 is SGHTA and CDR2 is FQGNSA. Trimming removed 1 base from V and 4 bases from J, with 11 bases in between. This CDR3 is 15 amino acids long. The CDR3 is CASSLVPDYYNEQFF. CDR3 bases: TGTGCCAGCAGCTTAGTCCCGGACTATTACAATGAGCAGTTCTTC.

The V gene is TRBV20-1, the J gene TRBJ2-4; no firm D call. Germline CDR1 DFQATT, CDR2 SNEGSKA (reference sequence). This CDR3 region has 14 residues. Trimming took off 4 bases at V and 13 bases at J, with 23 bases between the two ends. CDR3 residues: CSATPLAIINEQYF. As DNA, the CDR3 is TGCAGTGCTACCCCATTGGCCATTATCAATGAGCAGTACTTC.

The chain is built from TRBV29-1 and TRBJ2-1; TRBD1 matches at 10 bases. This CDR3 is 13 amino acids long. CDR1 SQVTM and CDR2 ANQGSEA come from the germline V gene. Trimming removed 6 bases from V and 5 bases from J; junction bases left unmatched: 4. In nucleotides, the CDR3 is TGCAGCGTGTGGACAGGGGGAAACAATGAGCAGTTCTTC. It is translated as CSVWTGGNNEQFF.

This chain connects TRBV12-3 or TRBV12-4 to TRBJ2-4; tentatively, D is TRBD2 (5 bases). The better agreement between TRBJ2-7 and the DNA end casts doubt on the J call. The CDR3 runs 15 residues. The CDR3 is CASSPRGAALLEQYF. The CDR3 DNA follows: TGTGCCAGCAGTCCCCGGGGAGCGGCCCTGCTCGAGCAGTACTTC.

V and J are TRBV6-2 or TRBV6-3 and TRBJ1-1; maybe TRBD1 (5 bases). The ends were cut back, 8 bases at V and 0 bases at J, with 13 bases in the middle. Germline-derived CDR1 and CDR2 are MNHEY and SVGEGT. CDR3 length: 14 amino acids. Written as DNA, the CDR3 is TGTGCCAGCGGTCAGGGACTGTTGAACACTGAAGCTTTCTTT. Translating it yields CASGQGLLNTEAFF.

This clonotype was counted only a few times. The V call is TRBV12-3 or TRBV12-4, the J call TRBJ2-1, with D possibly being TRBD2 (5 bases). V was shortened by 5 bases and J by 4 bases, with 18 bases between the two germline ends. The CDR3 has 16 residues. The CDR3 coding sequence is TGTGCCAGCAGTCCACTGCCGGGGTCCACGTACAATGAGCAGTTCTTC. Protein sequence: CASSPLPGSTYNEQFF.

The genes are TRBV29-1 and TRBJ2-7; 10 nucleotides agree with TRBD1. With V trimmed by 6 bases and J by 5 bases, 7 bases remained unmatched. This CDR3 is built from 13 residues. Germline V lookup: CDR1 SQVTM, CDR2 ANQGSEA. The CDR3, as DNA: TGCAGCGTCGGGGGGGACAGGGGTAACGAGCAGTACTTC. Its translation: CSVGGDRGNEQYF.

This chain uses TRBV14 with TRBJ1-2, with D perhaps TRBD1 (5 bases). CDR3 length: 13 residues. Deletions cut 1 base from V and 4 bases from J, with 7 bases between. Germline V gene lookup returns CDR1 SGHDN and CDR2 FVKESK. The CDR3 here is CASSQAGRYGYTF. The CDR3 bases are TGTGCCAGCAGCCAAGCAGGGCGCTATGGCTACACCTTC.

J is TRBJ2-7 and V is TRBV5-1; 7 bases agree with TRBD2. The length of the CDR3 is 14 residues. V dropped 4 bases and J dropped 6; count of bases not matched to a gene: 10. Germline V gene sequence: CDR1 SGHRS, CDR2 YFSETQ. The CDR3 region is CASSRWAGEGEQYF. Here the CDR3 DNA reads TGCGCCAGCAGCCGTTGGGCGGGAGAGGGCGAGCAGTACTTC. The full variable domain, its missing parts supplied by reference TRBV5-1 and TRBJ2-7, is KAGVTQTPRYLIKTRGQQVTLSCSPISGHRSVSWYQQTPGQGLQFLFEYFSETQRNKGNFPGRFSGRQFSNSRSEMNVSTLELGDSALYLCASSRWAGEGEQYFGPGTRLTVT.

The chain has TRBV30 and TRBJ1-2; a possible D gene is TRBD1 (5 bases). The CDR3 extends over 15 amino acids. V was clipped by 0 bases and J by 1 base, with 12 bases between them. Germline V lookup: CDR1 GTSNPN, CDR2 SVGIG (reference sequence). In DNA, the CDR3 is TGTGCCTGGAGTGTAAGCCCCCAGGGTAACTATGGCTACACCTTC. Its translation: CAWSVSPQGNYGYTF.

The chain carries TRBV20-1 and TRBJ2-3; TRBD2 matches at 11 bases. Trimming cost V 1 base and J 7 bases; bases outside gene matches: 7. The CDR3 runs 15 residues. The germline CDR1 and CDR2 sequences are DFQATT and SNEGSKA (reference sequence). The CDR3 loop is CSARAAGLAGHTQYF. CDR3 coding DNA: TGCAGTGCTAGAGCTGCCGGACTAGCGGGTCATACGCAGTATTTT.

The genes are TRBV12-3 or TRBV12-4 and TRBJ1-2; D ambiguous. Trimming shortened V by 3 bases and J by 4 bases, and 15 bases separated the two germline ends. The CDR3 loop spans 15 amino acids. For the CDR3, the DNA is TGTGCCAGCAGTTTCGGGAGACTGGGATCCTATGGCTACACCTTC. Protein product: CASSFGRLGSYGYTF.

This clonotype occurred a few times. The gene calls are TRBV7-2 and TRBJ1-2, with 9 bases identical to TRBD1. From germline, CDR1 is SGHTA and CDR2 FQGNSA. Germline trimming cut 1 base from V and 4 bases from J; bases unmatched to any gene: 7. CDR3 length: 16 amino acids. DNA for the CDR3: TGTGCCAGCAGCTTAGGGTCCGGGACAGGGACCTATGGCTACACCTTC. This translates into CASSLGSGTGTYGYTF. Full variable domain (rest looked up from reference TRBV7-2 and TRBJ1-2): GAGVSQSPSNKVTEKGKDVELRCDPISGHTALYWYRQSLGQGLEFLIYFQGNSAPDKSGLPSDRFSAERTGGSVSTLTIQRTQQEDSAVYLCASSLGSGTGTYGYTFGSGTRLTVV.

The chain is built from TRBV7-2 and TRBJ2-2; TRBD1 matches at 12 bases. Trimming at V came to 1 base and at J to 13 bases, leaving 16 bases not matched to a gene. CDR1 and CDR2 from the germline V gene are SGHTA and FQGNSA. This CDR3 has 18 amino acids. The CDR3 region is CASSLDLRAGTGGLLLFF. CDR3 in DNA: TGTGCCAGCAGCTTAGACCTTCGCGCCGGGACAGGGGGCTTGTTGCTGTTTTTT. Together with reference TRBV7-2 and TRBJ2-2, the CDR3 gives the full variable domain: GAGVSQSPSNKVTEKGKDVELRCDPISGHTALYWYRQSLGQGLEFLIYFQGNSAPDKSGLPSDRFSAERTGGSVSTLTIQRTQQEDSAVYLCASSLDLRAGTGGLLLFFGEGSRLTVL.

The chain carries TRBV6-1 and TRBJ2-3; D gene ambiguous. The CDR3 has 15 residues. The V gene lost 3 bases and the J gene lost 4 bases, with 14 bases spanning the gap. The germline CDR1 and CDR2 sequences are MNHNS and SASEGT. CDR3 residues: CASSDPRVSADTQYF. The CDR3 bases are TGTGCCAGCAGTGACCCTCGGGTGAGCGCAGATACGCAGTATTTT.

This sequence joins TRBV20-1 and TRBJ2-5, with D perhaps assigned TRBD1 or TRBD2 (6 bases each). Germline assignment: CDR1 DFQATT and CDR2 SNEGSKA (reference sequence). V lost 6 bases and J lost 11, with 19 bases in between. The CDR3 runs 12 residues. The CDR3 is CSAGWGAREQYF. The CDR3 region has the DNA TGCAGTGCGGGTTGGGGGGCACGGGAGCAGTACTTC.

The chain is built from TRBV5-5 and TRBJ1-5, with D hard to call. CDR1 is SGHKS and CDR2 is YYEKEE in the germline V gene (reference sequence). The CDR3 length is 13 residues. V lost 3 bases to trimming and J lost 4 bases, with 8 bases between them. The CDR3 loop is CASSSDLNQPQHF. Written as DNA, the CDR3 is TGTGCCAGCAGCTCGGACCTTAATCAGCCCCAGCATTTT.

CDR3 loop: CSAKRRDSHYEQYF. The CDR3 DNA follows: TGCAGTGCTAAAAGGCGGGACAGTCACTACGAGCAGTACTTC. J is TRBJ2-7 and V is TRBV20-1, with a tentative D call TRBD1 (7 bases). V dropped 4 bases and J dropped 3 bases, with 16 bases sitting between them. This CDR3 is built from 14 residues. The V gene's germline CDR1 is DFQATT and CDR2 SNEGSKA (reference sequence).

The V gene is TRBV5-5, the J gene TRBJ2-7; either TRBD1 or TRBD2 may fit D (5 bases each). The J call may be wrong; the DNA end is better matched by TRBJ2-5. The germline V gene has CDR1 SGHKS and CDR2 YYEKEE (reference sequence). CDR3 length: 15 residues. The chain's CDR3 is CASSLVGSGPETQYF. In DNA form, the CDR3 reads TGTGCCAGCAGCTTGGTGGGATCGGGACCAGAGACCCAGTACTTC.

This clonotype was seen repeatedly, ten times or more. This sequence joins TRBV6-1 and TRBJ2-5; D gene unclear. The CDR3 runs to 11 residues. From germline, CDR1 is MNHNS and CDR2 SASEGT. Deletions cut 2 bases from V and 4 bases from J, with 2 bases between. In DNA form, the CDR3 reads TGTGCCAGCAGTGAATTAGAGACCCAGTACTTC. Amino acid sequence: CASSELETQYF.

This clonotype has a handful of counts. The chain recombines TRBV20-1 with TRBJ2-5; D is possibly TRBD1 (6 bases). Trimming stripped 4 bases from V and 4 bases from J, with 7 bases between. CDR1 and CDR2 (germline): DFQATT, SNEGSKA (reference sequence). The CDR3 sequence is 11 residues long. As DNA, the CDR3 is TGCAGTGCTACGACAGGAGAGACCCAGTACTTC. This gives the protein CSATTGETQYF.

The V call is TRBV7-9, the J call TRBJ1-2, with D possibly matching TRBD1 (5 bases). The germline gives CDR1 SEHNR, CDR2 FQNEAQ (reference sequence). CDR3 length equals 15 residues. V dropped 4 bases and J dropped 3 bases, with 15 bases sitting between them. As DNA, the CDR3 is TGTGCCAGCAGCTGGGGGGGACCCCCGGACTATGGCTACACCTTC. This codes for CASSWGGPPDYGYTF.

CDR3: CASTLPGTGMNTEAFF. The CDR3 region has the DNA TGTGCCAGCACCCTACCGGGGACAGGAATGAACACTGAAGCTTTCTTT. The chain uses TRBV12-3 or TRBV12-4 and TRBJ1-1; 8 nucleotides line up with TRBD1. The length of the CDR3 is 16 residues. Losses at the gene ends were 7 bases for V and 0 bases for J; bases not matched to a gene: 10.

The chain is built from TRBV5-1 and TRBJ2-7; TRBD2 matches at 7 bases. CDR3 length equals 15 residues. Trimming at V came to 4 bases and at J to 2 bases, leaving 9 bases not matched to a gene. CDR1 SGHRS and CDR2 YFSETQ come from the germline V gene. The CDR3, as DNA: TGCGCCAGCAGCCAGACACCGGGACTACCCTACGAGCAGTACTTC. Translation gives CASSQTPGLPYEQYF.

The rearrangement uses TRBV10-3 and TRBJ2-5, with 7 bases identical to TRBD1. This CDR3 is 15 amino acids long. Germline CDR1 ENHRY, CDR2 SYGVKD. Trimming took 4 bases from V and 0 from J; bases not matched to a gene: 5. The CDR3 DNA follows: TGTGCCATCAGTGTTGGGGGACAGAACCAAGAGACCCAGTACTTC. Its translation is CAISVGGQNQETQYF.